This TCR beta chain was found in a study of naive and memory T cell subsets. Broader study findings: The power law exponent of TCR abundance differed between naive and memory cells.

Both TRBC1 and TRBC2 were covered by a beta constant-region primer of two equimolar oligonucleotides. The ligated cDNA underwent four PCR rounds using SP2 and nested alpha and beta constant-region primers. From the UMI-ligation and nested PCR reads, TCRdb called clonotypes with MiXCR, one entry per CDR3 protein. The sample records 810 or so distinct CDR3 sequences, 14% being singletons. Only a few counts were recorded for this clonotype. The antigen remains unidentified. The CDR3 loop spans 16 amino acids. CDR1 MDHEN and CDR2 SYDVKM come from the germline V gene. V was clipped by 8 bases and J by 4 bases, with 18 bases between them. From the second PCR step, alpha and beta chains were amplified apart.

The J gene is TRBJ1-6, the V gene TRBV28; D may be TRBD1 (5 bases). The clonotype comes from a human donor in good health. The specimen was CD8+ TEMRA cells from blood. As for subset: effector memory re-expressing CD45RA, CD45RA+ CD27-. The CDR3 sequence is CASLLSLGDYNSPLHF. The CDR3 DNA follows: TGTGCCAGCCTCCTCAGCCTGGGGGATTATAATTCACCCCTCCACTTT.